The 29 T cell receptor beta chains reported below all come from one sample, sequenced in a study of shared clonotypes between healthy human individuals. The protocol was immunoSEQ multiplex PCR, while the TCRdb copy is restricted to in-frame clones and leaves out a portion. Among 1,100,000 or so clones listed, roughly 74% were seen once. Sequencing was done on a sample of memory CD4+ T cells from PBMCs. Subset: CD45RA-negative fraction. These receptors all come from a man between 18 and 35 years old in good health. Some clones in this sample may be carry-over from other donors' samples.

V usage is TRBV7-9 and J usage is TRBJ2-7; 8 bases map to TRBD1. The V segment lost 2 bases and the J segment 4 bases; nucleotides outside the gene matches: 7. Germline-derived CDR1 and CDR2 are SEHNR and FQNEAQ (reference sequence). CDR3 length equals 15 residues. For the CDR3, the DNA is TGTGCCAGCAGCTTATCACAGGGGGAAGAATACGAGCAGTACTTC. Translated: CASSLSQGEEYEQYF.

The chain combines TRBV18 with TRBJ1-1; D may be TRBD1 (5 bases). V dropped 0 bases and J dropped 4 bases, with 12 bases sitting between them. This CDR3 has 15 amino acids. Germline V gene sequence: CDR1 KGHSH, CDR2 LQKENI. CDR3 region: CASSPPGRVGTEAFF. The CDR3 nucleotides are TGTGCCAGCTCACCACCCGGCAGGGTAGGCACTGAAGCTTTCTTT. The entire variable domain, with the rest obtained from reference TRBV18 and TRBJ1-1, is as follows: NAGVMQNPRHLVRRRGQEARLRCSPMKGHSHVYWYRQLPEEGLKFMVYLQKENIIDESGMPKERFSAEFPKEGPSILRIQQVVRGDSAAYFCASSPPGRVGTEAFFGQGTRLTVV.

This clone was counted only a few times. Written as DNA, the CDR3 is TGTGCCAGCTCACCACGAGGGGCGCAAGATATGAACACTGAAGCTTTCTTT. This translates into CASSPRGAQDMNTEAFF. The V call is TRBV18, the J call TRBJ1-1, with D possibly being TRBD1 (5 bases). Germline loops: CDR1 KGHSH, CDR2 LQKENI. The CDR3 length is 17 residues. The germline V and J ends were trimmed by 1 base and 0 bases, with 15 bases remaining between them.

The chain is built from TRBV7-3 and TRBJ1-2, with D unclear. From germline, CDR1 is SGHTA and CDR2 FQGTGA. V lost 5 bases and J lost 2, with 18 bases in between. The CDR3 length is 16 residues. CDR3 bases: TGTGCCAGCAGCCCATTCGGTTCCGACTTCAACTATGGCTACACCTTC. Its translation: CASSPFGSDFNYGYTF.

The chain has TRBV9 and TRBJ2-1; the match to TRBD2 covers 10 bases. Losses at the gene ends were 3 bases for V and 2 bases for J; bases not matched to a gene: 5. The length of the CDR3 is 16 residues. Germline V gene sequence: CDR1 SGDLS, CDR2 YYNGEE. CDR3 nucleotide sequence: TGTGCCAGCAGCGCTCTAGCGGGAGTAACCTACAATGAGCAGTTCTTC. Protein: CASSALAGVTYNEQFF.

This chain connects TRBV27 to TRBJ2-7; either TRBD1 or TRBD2 may supply D (5 bases each). Germline CDR1 is MNHEY and CDR2 is SMNVEV (reference sequence). There are 17 residues in the CDR3. The germline V and J ends were trimmed by 2 bases and 3 bases, with 20 bases remaining between them. CDR3 region: CASSLRRFEGIGYEQYF. DNA of the CDR3: TGTGCCAGCAGTTTACGGCGGTTTGAGGGGATAGGCTACGAGCAGTACTTC.

This clone was counted between two and nine times. The chain recombines TRBV7-9 with TRBJ1-1, with TRBD1 as a possible D gene (6 bases). CDR1 is SEHNR, CDR2 FQNEAQ, per germline (reference sequence). V was trimmed by 2 bases and J by 5 bases, leaving 15 bases between them. This CDR3 region has 15 residues. CDR3 sequence: CASSLMGAPGTEAFF. The CDR3 coding sequence is TGTGCCAGCAGCTTAATGGGGGCTCCAGGGACTGAAGCTTTCTTT. Variable domain in full (rest from reference TRBV7-9 and TRBJ1-1): DTGVSQNPRHKITKRGQNVTFRCDPISEHNRLYWYRQTLGQGPEFLTYFQNEAQLEKSRLLSDRFSAERPKGSFSTLEIQRTEQGDSAMYLCASSLMGAPGTEAFFGQGTRLTVV.

This clone was seen only a few times. The sample carries other DNA sequences with the same CDR3. The rearrangement uses TRBV9 and TRBJ2-1, with 8 bases lining up with TRBD1. The ends lost 0 bases at V and 6 bases at J; junction bases unmatched: 5. The CDR3 totals 15 residues. Germline V lookup: CDR1 SGDLS, CDR2 YYNGEE. The CDR3 here is CASSVVAGTGNEQFF. The DNA for the CDR3 is TGTGCCAGCAGCGTAGTGGCAGGGACAGGCAATGAGCAGTTCTTC.

This chain links TRBV27 with TRBJ1-2; the match to TRBD1 covers 10 bases. The CDR3 totals 14 residues. J was trimmed by 8 bases and V by 0 bases; bases with no gene match: 3. Germline values: CDR1 MNHEY, CDR2 SMNVEV (reference sequence). DNA of the CDR3: TGTGCCAGCAGTTTATCGAGGGACAGGGGCGGCTACACCTTC. Amino acids: CASSLSRDRGGYTF.

The chain couples TRBV7-9 to TRBJ1-5, with TRBD1 as a possible D gene (5 bases). The germline V gene encodes CDR1 SEHNR and CDR2 FQNEAQ (reference sequence). The CDR3 length is 15 residues. Trimming removed 5 bases from V and 4 bases from J, with 15 bases in between. CDR3: CASSPRGVGNQPQHF. Here the CDR3 DNA reads TGTGCCAGCAGCCCCAGAGGGGTGGGAAATCAGCCCCAGCATTTT.

This chain uses TRBV7-3 with TRBJ2-1, with 11 bases that match TRBD2. V lost 3 bases and J lost 5; bases outside the gene matches: 6. The CDR3 has 16 amino acids. In germline, CDR1 is SGHTA, CDR2 FQGTGA. The CDR3 sequence is CASSLSGLAEHNEQFF. The CDR3 nucleotides read TGTGCCAGCAGCTTGTCGGGACTAGCGGAGCACAATGAGCAGTTCTTC.

The V and J genes are TRBV6-6 and TRBJ2-6; D is tentatively TRBD1 or TRBD2 (5 bases each). V lost 6 bases to trimming and J lost 13 bases, with 19 bases between them. CDR1 is MNHNY, CDR2 SVGAGI, per germline (reference sequence). This CDR3 has 14 residues. CDR3 protein: CASRMDSGARVLTF. The DNA for the CDR3 is TGTGCCAGCAGGATGGACTCTGGGGCTCGAGTCCTGACTTTC.

This clone was seen ten or more times. This chain joins TRBV6-6 and TRBJ1-2; 7 bases map to TRBD1. After removal of 7 bases from V and 7 bases from J, the junction contained 18 bases not matched to a gene. The CDR3 runs 16 residues. From germline, CDR1 is MNHNY and CDR2 SVGAGI (reference sequence). The CDR3 region is CASTVTGLTVGGGYTF. In nucleotides, the CDR3 is TGTGCCAGCACCGTGACAGGGTTAACGGTCGGTGGTGGCTACACCTTC.

The rearrangement links TRBV7-9 to TRBJ1-1; no clear D. The germline V gene has CDR1 SEHNR and CDR2 FQNEAQ (reference sequence). This CDR3 has 15 residues. V was clipped by 8 bases and J by 1 base, with 17 bases between them. In nucleotides, the CDR3 is TGTGCCAGCGCACACCCACAGACAAGGAACACTGAAGCTTTCTTT. As protein: CASAHPQTRNTEAFF.

The CDR3 is CSAPLFEEQYF. In DNA, the CDR3 is TGCAGTGCTCCCCTATTTGAGGAGCAGTACTTC. The rearrangement joins TRBV20-1 to TRBJ2-7; D uncertain. Trimming stripped 5 bases from V and 7 bases from J, with 12 bases between. The CDR3 extends over 11 amino acids. Germline V CDR1 and CDR2: DFQATT, SNEGSKA (reference sequence).

The sample holds a few counts of this clone. The DNA of the CDR3 is TGCGCCAGCAGCTTGGCCGGGCGGGGGCCCTCCTACAATGAGCAGTTCTTC. Translation gives CASSLAGRGPSYNEQFF. This sequence joins TRBV5-1 and TRBJ2-1; D may be TRBD2 (7 bases). The CDR3 is 17 residues long. The V end was cut by 0 bases, the J end by 0 bases, with 13 bases between. CDR1 is SGHRS, CDR2 YFSETQ, per germline.

A remark on this clone: The sample holds other DNA sequences that translate to the same CDR3. The chain carries TRBV28 and TRBJ2-3; the D gene is possibly TRBD1 (5 bases). The CDR3 is made up of 13 amino acids. Trimming stripped 1 base from V and 6 bases from J, with 8 bases between. The V gene's germline CDR1 is MDHEN and CDR2 SYDVKM. DNA of the CDR3: TGTGCCAGCAGTTTATCTGGGGCGGATACGCAGTATTTT. Translation gives CASSLSGADTQYF.

Only a few counts were recorded for this clone. The chain employs TRBV7-8 and TRBJ1-2, with a tentative D call TRBD1 (6 bases). This CDR3 contains 13 residues. V dropped 6 bases and J dropped 7 bases, with 15 bases sitting between them. In germline, CDR1 is SGHVS, CDR2 FQNEAQ. CDR3 sequence reads: CASSSTTGTGYTF. The CDR3 DNA reads TGTGCCAGCAGTTCTACAACAGGGACTGGCTACACCTTC.

The chain joins TRBV15 to TRBJ2-7; no clear D gene. This CDR3 has 16 residues. Per the germline V gene, CDR1 is LNHNV and CDR2 is YYDKDF (reference sequence). With 5 bases removed from V and 2 bases from J, the gap between germline ends came to 19 bases. CDR3 loop: CATSPAYGPLAYEQYF. In DNA form, the CDR3 reads TGTGCCACCAGCCCAGCCTACGGACCCCTGGCCTACGAGCAGTACTTC.

The chain combines TRBV5-6 with TRBJ2-1; D might be TRBD1 (6 bases). CDR1 and CDR2 from the germline V gene are SGHDT and YYEEEE. Trimming took 3 bases from V and 2 from J, leaving 12 bases between them. The CDR3 is made up of 15 amino acids. The CDR3 DNA sequence: TGTGCCAGCAGCTACCGACAGGAACCCTACAATGAGCAGTTCTTC. Translating gives CASSYRQEPYNEQFF.

The V call is TRBV29-1, the J call TRBJ2-5; 8 positions agree with TRBD1. Looked up from germline, CDR1 is SQVTM and CDR2 is ANQGSEA. V gave up 4 bases and J gave up 1 base; unmatched junction bases: 8. The CDR3 runs to 15 residues. For the CDR3, the DNA is TGCAGCGTTGGACCGGGACAGGCCCTCCAAGAGACCCAGTACTTC. Protein product: CSVGPGQALQETQYF.

As concerns this clone: The sample contains more than one DNA sequence encoding this CDR3. The V and J genes are TRBV5-1 and TRBJ1-1; no firm D call. The CDR3 length is 13 residues. Germline V gene sequence: CDR1 SGHRS, CDR2 YFSETQ. The V gene lost 0 bases and the J gene lost 3 bases, with 6 bases spanning the gap. The CDR3 loop reads CASSLVGDTEAFF. The CDR3 DNA sequence: TGCGCCAGCAGCTTGGTTGGGGACACTGAAGCTTTCTTT.

The chain uses TRBV10-3 and TRBJ2-7, with D possibly TRBD1 on 6 matching bases. The V end lost 2 bases, the J end lost 0 bases, and 8 bases lay between the germline ends. The germline V gene has CDR1 ENHRY and CDR2 SYGVKD. The CDR3 covers 14 residues. In nucleotides, the CDR3 is TGTGCCATCAGTGAGCGGGACACCTCCTACGAGCAGTACTTC. This codes for CAISERDTSYEQYF.

The chain employs TRBV28 and TRBJ1-6; D possibly corresponds to TRBD1 (5 bases). The ends were cut back, 2 bases at V and 9 bases at J, with 11 bases in the middle. Per the germline V gene, CDR1 is MDHEN and CDR2 is SYDVKM. This CDR3 is 14 amino acids long. Written as DNA, the CDR3 is TGTGCCAGCAGTTTAGGGGGGAGGAGTTCACCCCTCCACTTT. Its translation is CASSLGGRSSPLHF.

This rearrangement joins TRBV7-3 to TRBJ2-7; D not certain. This CDR3 is built from 13 residues. Germline V CDR1 and CDR2: SGHTA, FQGTGA. Trimming left V 5 bases short and J 6 bases short, with 14 bases between. The CDR3 DNA reads as TGTGCCAGCAGCCCCCAGCCCGATCGCGAGCAGTACTTC. This encodes CASSPQPDREQYF.

The chain employs TRBV9 and TRBJ2-7, with D possibly TRBD1 on 6 matching bases. V dropped 3 bases and J dropped 7 bases, with 8 bases sitting between them. Germline values: CDR1 SGDLS, CDR2 YYNGEE. The CDR3 is 11 amino acids. The CDR3 nucleotides are TGTGCCAGCAGCGCTACAGGGGAGCAGTACTTC. Protein sequence: CASSATGEQYF.

J is TRBJ1-5 and V is TRBV11-2, with D possibly matching TRBD1 (6 bases). The CDR3 is made up of 14 amino acids. The ends were cut back, 5 bases at V and 3 bases at J, with 11 bases in the middle. Germline V gives CDR1 SGHAT, CDR2 FQNNGV. Written as DNA, the CDR3 is TGTGCCAGCAGCCTCCCAGGGGACAATCAGCCCCAGCATTTT. Translated: CASSLPGDNQPQHF.

Note on this clone: Other DNA sequences within the sample encode an identical CDR3. The genes are TRBV11-2 and TRBJ2-2, with unresolved D. The V and J ends lost 5 bases and 2 bases respectively, with 3 bases between them. CDR3 length: 12 residues. From germline, CDR1 is SGHAT and CDR2 FQNNGV. CDR3 DNA: TGTGCCAGCAGCCTTAACACCGGGGAGCTGTTTTTT. It specifies CASSLNTGELFF.

The CDR3 loop reads CASSLEGGAYNEQFF. CDR3 DNA sequence: TGCGCCAGCAGCTTGGAAGGGGGCGCCTACAATGAGCAGTTCTTC. V and J are TRBV5-1 and TRBJ2-1, with 7 bases matching TRBD1. Germline V gene lookup returns CDR1 SGHRS and CDR2 YFSETQ. The CDR3 length is 15 residues. The V and J ends lost 0 bases and 2 bases, in that order; junction bases with no gene match: 2.